The sample holds many counts of the clone carrying this T cell receptor (beta chain). This sample was included in a study of molecular identifiers for immune sequencing clone quantification. About the research overall: Four of five splits of RNA from approximately 20,000 or 100,000 naive CD8 cells were sequenced in replicates.

V was clipped by 2 bases and J by 5 bases, with 12 bases between them. CDR1 is MDHEN, CDR2 SYDVKM, per germline. The CDR3 is 14 amino acids. Listed TCR primers and previously described methods were used for bulk TCR libraries. TCRdb reprocessed the PCR reads via MiXCR and lists one record per CDR3 protein. The sample carries about 510,000 distinct CDR3 sequences, 25% recorded once. The naive CD8 libraries originated from between roughly 19,000 and 1,100,000 sorted cells and drew on 10%, 30% or 50% RNA. Sorting isolated naive CD8 T cells as CD8+CD4-CCR7+CD45RA+ events. The rearrangement uses TRBV28 and TRBJ2-5; D perhaps matches TRBD2 (5 bases). This receptor was identified in a human donor in good health. Some libraries in this study had Jurkat cell RNA spiked in. The sequencing sample was made of naive CD8+ T cells from blood, with Jurkat cell RNA spiked in. Subset given: FACS-sorted CD8+CD4-CCR7+CD45RA+ naive T cells. The CDR3 region is CASSLAEGPETQYF. The CDR3, as DNA: TGTGCCAGCAGTTTAGCTGAGGGCCCGGAGACCCAGTACTTC.